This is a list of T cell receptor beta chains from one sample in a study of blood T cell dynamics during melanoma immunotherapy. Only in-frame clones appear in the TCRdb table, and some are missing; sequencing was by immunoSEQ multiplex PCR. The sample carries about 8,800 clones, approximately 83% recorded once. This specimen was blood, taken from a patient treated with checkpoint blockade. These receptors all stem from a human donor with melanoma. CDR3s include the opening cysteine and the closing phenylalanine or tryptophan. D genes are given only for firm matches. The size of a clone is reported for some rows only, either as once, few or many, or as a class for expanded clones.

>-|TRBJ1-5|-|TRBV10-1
TGCGCCAGCAGTGAGTCGTGCAGGAGTAGCAATCAGCCCCAGCATTTT
CASSESCRSSNQPQHF
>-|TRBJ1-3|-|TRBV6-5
TGTGCCAGCCACGGGGATGGAAACACCATATATTTT
CASHGDGNTIYF
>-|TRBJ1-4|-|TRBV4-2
TGTGCCAGCAGCCAAGATGCAGAGGAAAAACTGTTTTTT
CASSQDAEEKLFF
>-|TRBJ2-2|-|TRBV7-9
TGTGCCAGCAGCTTCGGTATATTCGAGGAGCTGTTTTTT
CASSFGIFEELFF
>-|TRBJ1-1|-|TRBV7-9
TGTGCCAGCAGCCCGTCCCATTTCACTGAAGCTTTCTTT
CASSPSHFTEAFF
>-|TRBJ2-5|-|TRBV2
TGTGCCAGCAGTCAACTCCAAGAGACCCAGTACTTC
CASSQLQETQYF
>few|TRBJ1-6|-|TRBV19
TGTGCCAGTAGTATAGATACTGGCGCCAGGAATTCACCCCTCCACTTT
CASSIDTGARNSPLHF
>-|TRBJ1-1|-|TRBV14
TGTGCCAGCAGCCATGATATTTGGGGGGGACGAAGGACTGAAGCTTTCTTT
CASSHDIWGGRRTEAFF
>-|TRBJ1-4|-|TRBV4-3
TGCGCCAGCAGCCAAACAGGGATGGATGAAAAACTGTTTTTT
CASSQTGMDEKLFF
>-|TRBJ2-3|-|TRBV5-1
TGCGCCAGCAGCTTGGCTGGGCAGGGGTCCACAGATACGCAGTATTTT
CASSLAGQGSTDTQYF
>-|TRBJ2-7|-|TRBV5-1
TGCGCCAGCAGCCCCGACGGTTCCTACGAGCAGTACTTC
CASSPDGSYEQYF
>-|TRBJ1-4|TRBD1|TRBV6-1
TGTGCCACCTCCACAGGGGGCCGTAATGAAAAACTGTTTTTT
CATSTGGRNEKLFF
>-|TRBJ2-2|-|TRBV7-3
TGTGCCAGCAGCTTATCACAGAACACCGGGGAGCTGTTTTTT
CASSLSQNTGELFF
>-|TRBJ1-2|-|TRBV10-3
TGTGCCATCAGTCCAGGGAATATTAACTATGGCTACACCTTC
CAISPGNINYGYTF
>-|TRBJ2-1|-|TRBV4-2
TGTGCCAGCAGCCTTCCTAGGGGGGGGAGCTCCTACAATGAGCAGTTCTTC
CASSLPRGGSSYNEQFF
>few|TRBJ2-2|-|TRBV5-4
TGTGCCAGCAGCGGTGGCGGTTGGGGTAACACCGGGGAGCTGTTTTTT
CASSGGGWGNTGELFF
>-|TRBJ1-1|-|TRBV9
TGTGCCAGCAGCGTAGAAGGATCGAACACTGAAGCTTTCTTT
CASSVEGSNTEAFF
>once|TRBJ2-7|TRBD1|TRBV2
TGTGCCAGCAGGGACAGGGGCTGGGGAGAGCAGTACTTC
CASRDRGWGEQYF
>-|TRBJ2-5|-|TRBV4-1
TGCGCCAGCAGCCGCGACGGAGAAACCCAGTACTTC
CASSRDGETQYF
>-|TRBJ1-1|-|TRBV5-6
TGTGCCAGCAGCCCCCCCGGGAGGTGGCAGAACACTGAAGCTTTCTTT
CASSPPGRWQNTEAFF
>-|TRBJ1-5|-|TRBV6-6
TGTGCCAGCAGTTCCGGGATGAATAGCAATCAGCCCCAGCATTTT
CASSSGMNSNQPQHF
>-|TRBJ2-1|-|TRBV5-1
TGCGCCAGCAGCCGTAGTGGGAGCTCCTACAATGAGCAGTTCTTC
CASSRSGSSYNEQFF
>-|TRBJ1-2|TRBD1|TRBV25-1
TGTGCCAGCAGTGGTAATTTAGGACAGGGCGGTGGCTACACCTTC
CASSGNLGQGGGYTF
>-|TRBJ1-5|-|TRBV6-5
TGTGCCAGCAGTTACACCGACCGCGATCAGCCCCAGCATTTT
CASSYTDRDQPQHF
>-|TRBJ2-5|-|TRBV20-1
TGCAGTGCTAGAACTCTCGAGACCCAGTACTTC
CSARTLETQYF
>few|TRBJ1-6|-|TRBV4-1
TGCGCCAGCAGCCAGATAGAGGGAGGTTCACCCCTCCACTTT
CASSQIEGGSPLHF
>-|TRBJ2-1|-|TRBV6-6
TGTGCCAGCAGTTACAAGGCCCAGGGACGCAATGAGCAGTTCTTC
CASSYKAQGRNEQFF
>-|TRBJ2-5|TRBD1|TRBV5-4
TGTGCCAGCAGCTTAAAGCAGGGGGAGGAGACCCAGTACTTC
CASSLKQGEETQYF
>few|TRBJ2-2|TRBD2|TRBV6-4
TGTGCCAGCAGTGCTAGCGGGGAGCTGGGGGAGCTGTTTTTT
CASSASGELGELFF
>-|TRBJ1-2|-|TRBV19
TGTGCCAGTAGTAAGATGACCGGCTACACCTTC
CASSKMTGYTF
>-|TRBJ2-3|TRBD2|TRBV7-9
TGTGCCAGCAGCTTGGAAACTAGCGGGGGAGGAGATACGCAGTATTTT
CASSLETSGGGDTQYF
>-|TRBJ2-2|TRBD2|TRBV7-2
TGTGCCAGCAGCCTAACCGCGGGGAGGGGTGCGGCCGGGGAGCTGTTTTTT
CASSLTAGRGAAGELFF
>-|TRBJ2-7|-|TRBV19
TGTGCCAGTAGTTCAGACATGGGCCATTCCTACGAGCAGTACTTC
CASSSDMGHSYEQYF
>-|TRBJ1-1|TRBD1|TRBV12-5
TGTGCTAGTGGTCGGGGACAGGGGGGAACTGAAGCTTTCTTT
CASGRGQGGTEAFF
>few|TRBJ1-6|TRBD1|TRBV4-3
TGCGCCAGCAGCCCTAGGACAGGGGGGTTCTCACCCCTCCACTTT
CASSPRTGGFSPLHF
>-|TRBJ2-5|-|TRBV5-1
TGCGCCAGCACCCGGAGGGACAGCTACCAAGAGACCCAGTACTTC
CASTRRDSYQETQYF
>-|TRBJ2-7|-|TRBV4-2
TGTGCCAGCAGCCAGGGGACATCTTACGAGCAGTACTTC
CASSQGTSYEQYF
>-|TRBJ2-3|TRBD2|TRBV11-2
TGTGCCAGCAGCCCCTCGGCGGGGGGGCGCGAGAATGCGGATACGCAGTATTTT
CASSPSAGGRENADTQYF
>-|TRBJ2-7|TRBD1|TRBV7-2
TGTGCCAGCAGCTTACGGACAGGGGGCTACGAGCAGTACTTC
CASSLRTGGYEQYF
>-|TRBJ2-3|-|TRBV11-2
TGTGCCAGCAGCTTAGCGGTAGTCACAGATACGCAGTATTTT
CASSLAVVTDTQYF
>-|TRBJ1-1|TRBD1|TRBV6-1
TGTGCCAGCAGTGCGGACAGGGGGCGAGAGGCTTTCTTT
CASSADRGREAFF
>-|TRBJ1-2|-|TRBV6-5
TGTGCCAGCAGAAGGGACGGAGGTGGATATGGCTACACCTTC
CASRRDGGGYGYTF
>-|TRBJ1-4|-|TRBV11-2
TGTGCCAGCAGCTTAGCTGGGACAACTAATGAAAAACTGTTTTTT
CASSLAGTTNEKLFF
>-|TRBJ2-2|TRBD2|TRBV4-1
TGCGCCAGCAGCCAAGTCGGGACTAGCAACACCGGGGAGCTGTTTTTT
CASSQVGTSNTGELFF
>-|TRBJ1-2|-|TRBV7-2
TGTGCCAGCAGCCCTAGGACGAGAATTGGTGGCTACACCTTC
CASSPRTRIGGYTF
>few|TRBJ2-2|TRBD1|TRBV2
TGTGCCAGCAGCCCCATCCGCACAGGGGTCACTAACACCGGGGAGCTGTTTTTT
CASSPIRTGVTNTGELFF
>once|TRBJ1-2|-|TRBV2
TGTGCCAGCAGTTTACCAGGCGTCTATGGCTACACCTTC
CASSLPGVYGYTF